Sequencing of this T cell receptor beta chain was carried out in a study of cytotoxic CD8 clonotypes in ibrutinib-treated CLL. As for the study in general: Of a cohort that held ten to twelve relapsed/refractory and some 14 treatment-naive patients, around 17 were IGHV unmutated. After a median of almost 70 months, 14 patients stayed remitted and about twelve progressed; responses had been partial in about 24 and complete in 2.

Germline CDR1 and CDR2: MRHNA and SNTAGT. V gave up 2 bases and J gave up 8 bases, with 10 bases separating them. This CDR3 has 13 amino acids. Points on this clone: What it binds is not known.

TCRdb's table, derived via immunoSEQ multiplex PCR, lists solely in-frame clones and lacks some. The sample includes around 140,000 clones, about 80% of them seen just once. Study-wide points: Before falling back toward baseline at progression, clonality had risen at the time of ibrutinib response.

The chain recombines TRBV6-4 with TRBJ2-1; D uncertain. Here the sequenced sample was PBMCs, taken after 12 months of ibrutinib treatment. The receptor was derived from a human donor with chronic lymphocytic leukemia. This chain's CDR3 is CASSDLGSYEQFF. The CDR3 DNA reads TGTGCCAGCAGTGACCTGGGAAGCTATGAGCAGTTCTTC.